This T cell receptor (beta chain) emerged from a study of blood T cells in healthy people across ages. Study findings and constraints: A roughly linear age-dependent decrease characterized TCR beta diversity per million T cells.

The CDR3 is made up of 13 amino acids. Trimming pared 5 bases from V and 6 bases from J, leaving 11 bases between. Germline lookup yields CDR1 MNHNS and CDR2 SASEGT. This clonotype was detected a few times. No antigen is known for it. The second PCR ran roughly 7 to 12 cycles with a sample-barcoded 5' primer and J-beta primers. TCRdb reprocessed the 5' RACE reads via MiXCR and lists one record per CDR3 protein. The sample yields about 640,000 distinct CDR3 sequences, 45% to 65% seen once. The TCR was taken from a man aged 55 to 69 in good health. This sequence joins TRBV6-1 and TRBJ2-4, with D perhaps given as TRBD1 or TRBD2 (6 bases each). Sequenced input: blood. The CDR3, as DNA: TGTGCCAGCAGTACACGGGGGCTAAACATTCAGTACTTC. This sequence encodes CASSTRGLNIQYF.